This TCR beta chain was documented in a study of response to subunit inactivated influenza vaccine. Regarding the study as a whole: Every seasonal influenza vaccination brings in few new T cells, the authors suggested.

This clonotype came up a few times. Its antigen is unknown. This CDR3 is built from 13 residues. Trimming removed 10 bases at V and 0 bases at J, with 10 bases between. Germline CDR1 MNHEY, CDR2 SVGEGT. TCRdb analysed the RT-PCR reads with MiXCR anew, one entry per CDR3 protein. Of about 780,000 distinct CDR3 sequences listed, 15% to 20% are singletons. The starting material was PBMCs from blood, obtained approximately 5 days after vaccination. This sequence was found in a man between 50 and 59 years old who received an inactivated influenza vaccine. This chain joins TRBV6-2 or TRBV6-3 and TRBJ2-1; a weak D match, TRBD1 (5 bases). CDR3 loop: CAIRQSSYNEQFF. The DNA of the CDR3 is TGTGCCATACGACAGAGCTCCTACAATGAGCAGTTCTTC.